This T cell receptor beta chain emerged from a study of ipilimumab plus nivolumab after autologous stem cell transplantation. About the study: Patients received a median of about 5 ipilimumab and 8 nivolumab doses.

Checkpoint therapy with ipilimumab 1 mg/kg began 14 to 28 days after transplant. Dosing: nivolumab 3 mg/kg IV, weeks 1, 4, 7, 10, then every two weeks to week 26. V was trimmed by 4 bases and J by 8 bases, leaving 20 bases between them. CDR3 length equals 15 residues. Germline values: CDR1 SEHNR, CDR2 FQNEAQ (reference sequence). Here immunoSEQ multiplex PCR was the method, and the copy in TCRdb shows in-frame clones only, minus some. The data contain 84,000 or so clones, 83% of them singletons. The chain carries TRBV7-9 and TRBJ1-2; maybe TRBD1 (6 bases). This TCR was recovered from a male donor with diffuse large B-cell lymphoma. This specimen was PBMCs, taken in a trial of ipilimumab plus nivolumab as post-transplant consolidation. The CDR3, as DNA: TGTGCCAGCAGCTCTCCCCCACAGGGAACTTTGGGCTACACCTTC. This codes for CASSSPPQGTLGYTF. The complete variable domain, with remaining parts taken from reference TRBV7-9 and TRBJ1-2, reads DTGVSQNPRHKITKRGQNVTFRCDPISEHNRLYWYRQTLGQGPEFLTYFQNEAQLEKSRLLSDRFSAERPKGSFSTLEIQRTEQGDSAMYLCASSSPPQGTLGYTFGSGTRLTVV.